This T cell receptor beta chain is drawn from a study of blood T cell repertoires in COVID-19 (dated by TCRdb to the early 2020s). For context, the study as a whole: Samples covering the acute and convalescent phases of COVID-19 were provided by collaborators in the United States, Italy and Spain. Deeply sampled blood TCRbeta repertoires from subjects exposed to, actively infected with, or recovered from COVID-19 were included in the dataset. The repertoires were released in a freely available public database meant as a resource for research on the immune response to SARS-CoV-2. Where available, HLA class I and class II types were taken from metadata supplied by the sample provider and were not determined by assay-based typing. Sample metadata almost always included a de-identified subject ID, COVID-19 status, age in years and sex. The prospective study material was composed of cDNA or gDNA derived from T cells, B-cell-depleted T cells, or PBMCs. The samples were drawn from the first 160 participants of the ongoing ImmuneRACE study and from 950 to 1,500 subjects provided by 6 global collaborators. The investigation overall reported the following: How much clinical and demographic metadata was included differed by source and by participant, and the metadata was provided uncurated.

This clone turned up a few times. Its antigen remains unidentified. No base-level quality is on record; no much larger clone is a single base apart. The immunoSEQ Assay, a bias-controlled multiplex PCR, was used to amplify TCRbeta CDR3 regions from genomic DNA. Per the source publication's procedure: The number of nucleated cells in each sample was estimated from the amplification of reference gene primers within the assay. Sequence reads were collapsed and filtered to measure the absolute abundance of every unique TCRbeta CDR3 rearrangement. For each sample, productive Simpson clonality was calculated by taking the square root of Simpson's diversity index across productive rearrangements. TCRdb provides this immuneACCESS table in a form limited to in-frame rearrangements. Some clones are lacking; in checked studies, under half of them reflect an unresolved V gene, and why the rest are absent is not known. V, J and clone size derive from that table, while D and trimming were established from the DNA sequence. In all, the sample holds about 380,000 clones, and 88% of those were seen once. Of the sample, roughly 1.2% falls within the top ten clones.

From the cysteine up to the phenylalanine, the CDR3 has a length of 16 residues. The read is trimmed to its CDR3 DNA, 48 bases read in frame from base 1. After removal of 1 base from V and 3 bases from J, the junction retains 8 bases not matched to a gene. Based on the germline V gene, the CDR1 and CDR2 sequences are MGHRA and YSYEKL. Enrolling through a virtual design, the prospective study's participants ranged in age from roughly 18 to 95 years and lived across roughly 24 United States geographic areas. Cohort assignment in the prospective study relied on participant-reported clinical history from a screening survey and a study questionnaire. For ImmuneRACE Cohort 3, a participant was defined as recovered based on two consecutive negative NP/OP PCR tests, clearance by a healthcare professional, or resolution of symptoms. In the prospective study, mobile phlebotomists collected whole blood, serum and a nasopharyngeal or oropharyngeal swab from each participant. Prospective study participants could optionally give additional blood draws and questionnaires over an approximately two-month period. Before DNA extraction, blood samples from the prospective study were shipped at room temperature or frozen.

The receptor was derived from a woman under 30 who had recovered from COVID-19. The chain couples TRBV4-1 to TRBJ2-7; TRBD1 agrees with 8 junctional bases. What was sequenced was PBMCs or T cells enriched from blood (not recorded which). The CDR3 loop reads CASSQVGGQAIYEQYF. The DNA is as follows: TGCGCCAGCAGCCAAGTTGGGGGACAGGCGATCTACGAGCAGTACTTC.